Following are 25 T cell receptor beta chains from one sample sequenced in a study of shared clonotypes between healthy human individuals. The repertoire was sequenced with immunoSEQ multiplex PCR; TCRdb's copy has only in-frame clones and lacks some. The repertoire holds roughly 2.2 million clones, more than 85% seen once, with about 0.37% in the top ten. The material sequenced was naive CD4+ T cells from PBMCs. Sample subset: CD45RA+ positively selected. All receptors derive from a man between 18 and 35 years old in good health. Some clones in this sample may be carry-over from other donors' samples.

This chain links TRBV7-5 with TRBJ2-7; the table's TRBD1 call for D was not verified on the DNA. TRBV7-5 is a pseudogene segment. The CDR3 covers 15 residues. The CDR3 is CVRSLAGGGDDEQYF. CDR3 DNA sequence: TGTGTCAGAAGCTTGGCAGGTGGGGGCGATGACGAGCAGTACTTC.

Notes on this clone: Other DNA sequences in this sample translate to the same CDR3. The chain couples TRBV9 to TRBJ2-2; D remains ambiguous. Germline assignment: CDR1 SGDLS and CDR2 YYNGEE. V gave up 0 bases and J gave up 0 bases, with 3 bases separating them. CDR3 length equals 14 residues. DNA for the CDR3: TGTGCCAGCAGCGTAGGAGCGAACACCGGGGAGCTGTTTTTT. Its protein product is CASSVGANTGELFF.

V usage is TRBV28 and J usage is TRBJ2-2; D ambiguous. Looked up from germline, CDR1 is MDHEN and CDR2 is SYDVKM. This CDR3 has 13 amino acids. Deletions cut 7 bases from V and 1 base from J, with 7 bases between. DNA for the CDR3: TGTGCCAGCATTGGGCAGAACACCGGGGAGCTGTTTTTT. It specifies CASIGQNTGELFF.

The chain employs TRBV5-5 and TRBJ2-1; 7 nucleotides line up with TRBD2. Germline CDR1 reads SGHKS; CDR2 reads YYEKEE (reference sequence). With V trimmed by 7 bases and J by 0 bases, 10 bases remained unmatched. The CDR3 has 16 residues. CDR3 amino acids: CASGARGDSSYNEQFF. CDR3 coding DNA: TGTGCCAGCGGGGCACGGGGGGATAGCTCCTACAATGAGCAGTTCTTC.

This clone has just a few counts. V usage is TRBV5-1 and J usage is TRBJ1-5, with D possibly being TRBD1 (5 bases). The CDR3 covers 14 residues. V was cut by 0 bases and J by 7 bases, with 11 bases left in between. Germline CDR1 is SGHRS and CDR2 is YFSETQ. The CDR3 coding sequence is TGCGCCAGCAGCTTGGGGGGCAGCGCCCAGCCCCAGCATTTT. Translation gives CASSLGGSAQPQHF.

The CDR3 loop reads CASSLDGGPYNEQFF. The CDR3 bases are TGTGCCAGCAGCTTAGATGGAGGCCCCTACAATGAGCAGTTCTTC. V usage is TRBV7-7 and J usage is TRBJ2-1; perhaps TRBD2 as D (5 bases). Trimming shortened V by 1 base and J by 2 bases, and 9 bases separated the two germline ends. Per germline, CDR1 SSHAT and CDR2 FNYEAQ (reference sequence). The CDR3 sequence is 15 residues long.

CDR3 DNA: TGTGCCAGCAGCTTAGCGCGGGGGGGCCGTTCGAATGGCACTGAAGCTTTCTTT. It specifies CASSLARGGRSNGTEAFF. This sequence joins TRBV7-9 and TRBJ1-1, with a possible D match to TRBD1 (6 bases). V was pared by 0 bases and J by 4 bases, with 21 bases between. In germline, CDR1 is SEHNR, CDR2 FQNEAQ (reference sequence). This CDR3 has 18 amino acids.

Regarding this clone: Other DNA sequences in the same sample also yield this CDR3. The CDR3 here is CASSLPGPSYEQYF. The CDR3 region has the DNA TGTGCCAGCAGTTTGCCGGGACCCTCCTACGAGCAGTACTTC. This chain links TRBV28 with TRBJ2-7; D is perhaps TRBD1 or TRBD2 (5 bases each). Germline V CDR1 and CDR2: MDHEN, SYDVKM. The length of the CDR3 is 14 residues. V was shortened by 3 bases and J by 0 bases, with 9 bases between the two germline ends.

V gene TRBV7-7 combines with J gene TRBJ2-7; possibly TRBD2 for D (6 bases). Germline V lookup: CDR1 SSHAT, CDR2 FNYEAQ (reference sequence). Trimming took 3 bases from V and 8 from J, leaving 29 bases between them. The length of the CDR3 is 18 residues. CDR3 coding DNA: TGTGCCAGCAGCTTGGAACCTCGGCCGTCGGGAGTGCCTACGAAGCAGTACTTC. It is translated as CASSLEPRPSGVPTKQYF. Full variable domain (missing parts from reference TRBV7-7 and TRBJ2-7): GAGVSQSPRYKVTKRGQDVTLRCDPISSHATLYWYQQALGQGPEFLTYFNYEAQPDKSGLPSDRFSAERPEGSISTLTIQRTEQRDSAMYRCASSLEPRPSGVPTKQYFGPGTRLTVT.

The genes are TRBV5-1 and TRBJ2-3, with a possible D match to TRBD2 (6 bases). The CDR3 sequence is 15 residues long. V dropped 5 bases and J dropped 4 bases, with 17 bases sitting between them. Germline V gene data show CDR1 as SGHRS and CDR2 as YFSETQ. Here the CDR3 DNA reads TGCGCCAGCAGTAATGGGGGGATTGGTTCAGATACGCAGTATTTT. As protein: CASSNGGIGSDTQYF. Using reference TRBV5-1 and TRBJ2-3 for the parts outside the CDR3, the full variable domain is KAGVTQTPRYLIKTRGQQVTLSCSPISGHRSVSWYQQTPGQGLQFLFEYFSETQRNKGNFPGRFSGRQFSNSRSEMNVSTLELGDSALYLCASSNGGIGSDTQYFGPGTRLTVL.

The chain joins TRBV7-9 to TRBJ2-1; either TRBD1 or TRBD2 may fit D (5 bases each). V was cut by 6 bases and J by 13 bases, with 13 bases left in between. Germline V gene data show CDR1 as SEHNR and CDR2 as FQNEAQ (reference sequence). This CDR3 spans 11 amino acids. CDR3 in DNA: TGTGCCAGCAGACAATCGGGGACCCAGTTCTTC. This gives the protein CASRQSGTQFF.

The chain couples TRBV6-1 to TRBJ2-3; 12 nucleotides match TRBD2. The CDR3 has 15 amino acids. V was clipped by 6 bases and J by 2 bases; unmatched bases: 3. Germline assignment: CDR1 MNHNS and CDR2 SASEGT. This CDR3 is CASRGLAGFTDTQYF. CDR3 coding DNA: TGTGCCAGCAGAGGACTAGCGGGGTTCACAGATACGCAGTATTTT.

The chain is built from TRBV28 and TRBJ2-5; D is possibly TRBD1 or TRBD2 (5 bases each). The CDR3 runs to 15 residues. CDR1 is MDHEN and CDR2 is SYDVKM in the germline V gene. Between the trimmed V and J ends, which lost 6 bases and 5 bases, there was a span of 19 bases. CDR3 in amino acids: CASSPQGRAGETQYF. The CDR3 nucleotides are TGTGCCAGCAGCCCCCAGGGACGGGCAGGGGAGACCCAGTACTTC.

The chain links TRBV10-3 to TRBJ2-4; D might be TRBD2 (6 bases). The germline V gene encodes CDR1 ENHRY and CDR2 SYGVKD. The CDR3 is 18 residues long. Trimming cost V 0 bases and J 0 bases, with 15 bases left between them. The CDR3 DNA reads TGTGCCATCAGTGAGTCGGGGACTGTTCCACTAGCCAAAAACATTCAGTACTTC. Amino acid sequence: CAISESGTVPLAKNIQYF.

The rearrangement joins TRBV5-6 to TRBJ2-7, with D tentatively TRBD1 (5 bases). The CDR3 is 14 amino acids. Germline V gene data show CDR1 as SGHDT and CDR2 as YYEEEE. Trimming took off 4 bases at V and 2 bases at J, with 13 bases between the two ends. The CDR3 protein is CASSGADSTYEQYF. Here the CDR3 DNA reads TGTGCCAGCAGCGGCGCCGACAGTACCTACGAGCAGTACTTC.

V gene TRBV5-4 combines with J gene TRBJ2-1; 7 nucleotides match TRBD2. The CDR3 length is 14 residues. CDR1 is SGHNT, CDR2 YYREEE, per germline (reference sequence). Germline trimming cut 3 bases from V and 7 bases from J; bases unmatched to any gene: 7. CDR3 loop: CASSSGTMGNEQFF. In DNA form, the CDR3 reads TGTGCCAGCAGCTCCGGGACTATGGGGAATGAGCAGTTCTTC.

V usage is TRBV7-6 and J usage is TRBJ2-1, with 7 positions matching TRBD2. Losses at the gene ends were 0 bases for V and 9 bases for J; bases not matched to a gene: 2. The germline V gene encodes CDR1 SGHVS and CDR2 FNYEAQ. The CDR3 covers 13 residues. Here the CDR3 DNA reads TGTGCCAGCAGCTTAGCGCCGGGAGGTGAGCAGTTCTTC. It translates to CASSLAPGGEQFF.

The chain carries TRBV28 and TRBJ1-5; D is undetermined. Germline V gene lookup returns CDR1 MDHEN and CDR2 SYDVKM. The V gene lost 3 bases and the J gene lost 0 bases, with 18 bases spanning the gap. This CDR3 comprises 18 residues. Here the CDR3 reads CASSFYLQEYLSNQPQHF. Written as DNA, the CDR3 is TGTGCCAGCAGTTTTTATTTGCAGGAGTACCTTAGCAATCAGCCCCAGCATTTT.

This clone was recorded once. The gene calls are TRBV19 and TRBJ2-2; D call uncertain. The CDR3 contains 15 residues. Germline CDR1 reads LNHDA; CDR2 reads SQIVND (reference sequence). Trimming cost V 4 bases and J 3 bases, with 12 bases left between them. In DNA form, the CDR3 reads TGTGCCAGTAGTACCGCCAGCACCTACACCGGGGAGCTGTTTTTT. Its translation is CASSTASTYTGELFF.

The chain has TRBV4-2 and TRBJ1-1; D may be TRBD1 (5 bases). This CDR3 has 15 residues. Per germline, CDR1 LGHNA and CDR2 YNFKEQ. V lost 2 bases to trimming and J lost 7 bases, with 17 bases between them. The CDR3 loop is CASSQSSGGTIEAFF. CDR3 nucleotide sequence: TGTGCCAGCAGCCAAAGTTCGGGGGGGACCATTGAAGCTTTCTTT.

The J gene is TRBJ1-1, the V gene TRBV7-8; no firm D call. The CDR3 extends over 13 amino acids. Germline values: CDR1 SGHVS, CDR2 FQNEAQ. With 3 bases removed from V and 4 bases from J, the gap between germline ends came to 9 bases. The CDR3 sequence is CASSFGVGTEAFF. CDR3 DNA sequence: TGTGCCAGCAGCTTCGGCGTTGGCACTGAAGCTTTCTTT.

The chain couples TRBV30 to TRBJ1-2; 9 bases agree with TRBD1. The germline gives CDR1 GTSNPN, CDR2 SVGIG (reference sequence). With V trimmed by 2 bases and J by 3 bases, 10 bases remained unmatched. The CDR3 length is 16 residues. As DNA, the CDR3 is TGTGCCTGGAGTCGGGGACAGGGTTCGTCTGACTATGGCTACACCTTC. Translation: CAWSRGQGSSDYGYTF.

The V gene is TRBV7-7, the J gene TRBJ2-5; D is undetermined. CDR1 and CDR2 (germline): SSHAT, FNYEAQ (reference sequence). This CDR3 region has 14 residues. Trimming removed 0 bases from V and 4 bases from J, with 9 bases in between. This CDR3 is CASSLATIGETQYF. CDR3 in DNA: TGTGCCAGCAGCTTAGCCACCATCGGAGAGACCCAGTACTTC.

The chain uses TRBV6-5 and TRBJ1-4, with D hard to call. Germline V CDR1 and CDR2: MNHEY, SVGAGI. CDR3 length equals 12 residues. Trimming took off 6 bases at V and 7 bases at J, with 9 bases between the two ends. CDR3 in amino acids: CASSATREKLFF. The CDR3 DNA reads TGTGCCAGCAGCGCAACGCGTGAAAAACTGTTTTTT.

V is TRBV6-6 and J is TRBJ2-7, with TRBD2 identical over 10 bases. This CDR3 has 15 amino acids. The J segment lost 4 bases and the V segment lost 6 bases, leaving 9 bases of the junction unmatched. Germline V CDR1 and CDR2: MNHNY, SVGAGI (reference sequence). The CDR3 spells CASRTPSGRAYEQYF. The CDR3, as DNA: TGTGCCAGCAGAACTCCTAGCGGGAGAGCTTACGAGCAGTACTTC.